The entry below gives a single T cell receptor beta chain sequence along with its context. This sample is part of a study of blood T cell repertoires in COVID-19. Study-level background: T cells, B-cell-depleted T cells, or PBMCs provided the cDNA or gDNA that served as material.

The assay was immunoSEQ multiplex PCR, and TCRdb's table has in-frame clones only and misses some. The table includes over 150,000 clones, about nine tenths detected once. With 5 bases removed from V and 4 bases from J, the gap between germline ends came to 11 bases. Germline V gene lookup returns CDR1 MNHEY and CDR2 SMNVEV (reference sequence). There are 13 residues in the CDR3. The chain joins TRBV27 to TRBJ1-2; no clear D. Sequencing was done on a sample of peripheral blood. The sequence was collected from a man aged 18 to 29 who had recovered from COVID-19. CDR3 sequence reads: CASSQHSRYGYTF. CDR3 DNA: TGTGCCAGCAGTCAACACAGCCGCTATGGCTACACCTTC.